The entry below gives a single T cell receptor beta chain sequence along with its context. The antigen remains undetermined. This sample is drawn from a study of cytomegalovirus exposure and HLA in healthy donors. Study in general: As an earlier analysis found, around 200 million T cells yielded fewer than 130 million unique TCR beta sequences.

Researchers ran the PCR with 60 Vbeta and 13 Jbeta primers. The method was immunoSEQ multiplex PCR; TCRdb's version includes in-frame clones alone and lacks a portion of them. The sample consists of some 51,000 clones, over 55% of them appearing once. V was pared by 6 bases and J by 5 bases, with 7 bases between. This CDR3 has 12 residues. CDR1 and CDR2 from the germline V gene are KGHSH and LQKENI. Notes on the study in general: TCR beta sequences reportedly predicted most subjects' HLA-A and HLA-B alleles accurately. Rarity held for most TCR sequences, but there were some public TCRs that occurred in many donors.

The chain combines TRBV18 with TRBJ2-2, with no clear D. Sequencing input: PBMCs. This receptor was obtained from a man aged 35 to 55 in good health and CMV-seropositive. For the CDR3, the DNA is TGTGCCAGCTCCCAGGAAACCGGGGAGCTGTTTTTT. It translates to CASSQETGELFF.